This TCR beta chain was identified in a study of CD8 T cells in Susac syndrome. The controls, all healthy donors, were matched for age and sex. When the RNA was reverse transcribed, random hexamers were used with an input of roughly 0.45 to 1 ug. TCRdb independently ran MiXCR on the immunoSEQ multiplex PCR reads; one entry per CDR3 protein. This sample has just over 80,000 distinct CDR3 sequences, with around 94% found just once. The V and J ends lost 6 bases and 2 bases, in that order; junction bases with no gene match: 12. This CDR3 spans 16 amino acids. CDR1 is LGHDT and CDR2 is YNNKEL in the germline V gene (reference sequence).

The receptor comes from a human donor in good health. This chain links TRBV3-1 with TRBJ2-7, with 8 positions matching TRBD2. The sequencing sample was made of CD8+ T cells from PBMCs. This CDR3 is CASSSAEGLVAYEQYF. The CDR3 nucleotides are TGTGCCAGCAGTTCAGCGGAGGGACTAGTGGCCTACGAGCAGTACTTC.